The sequence of this T cell receptor beta chain was determined in a study of OX40 agonist ivuxolimab in advanced cancers. Study background: Patients received ivuxolimab, an agonistic anti-OX40 (CD134) antibody. Earlier anti-PD-1, anti-PD-L1 or anti-CTLA-4 therapy was permitted; 30% to 50% had received some. Dose-escalation patients suffered from hepatocellular carcinoma, melanoma, renal cell or head and neck cancer.

Notes on the study in general: Clonal expansion from baseline to week 6 occurred in both CD4+ and CD8+ T cells.

With respect to this clone: Its matching antigen is unknown.

Germline lookup yields CDR1 MNHNS and CDR2 SASEGT. This CDR3 has 13 amino acids. The V gene end was trimmed by 7 bases and the J gene end by 5 bases; junction bases not matched to a gene: 4. Sequencing was performed with immunoSEQ multiplex PCR; in TCRdb, only in-frame clones are kept and a portion is missing. This repertoire shows 70,000 to 95,000 clones, approximately 86% found once; its top ten account for roughly 3%. The J gene is TRBJ2-2, the V gene TRBV6-1; 7 bases line up with TRBD1. This TCR came from an adult with an advanced solid tumor such as melanoma, head and neck, liver or kidney cancer. This sample comprised CD4+ or CD8+ T cells sorted from blood, obtained in a trial of the OX40 agonist ivuxolimab. CDR3 sequence reads: CASNPGGTGELFF. CDR3 DNA sequence: TGTGCCAGCAATCCAGGGGGTACCGGGGAGCTGTTTTTT.